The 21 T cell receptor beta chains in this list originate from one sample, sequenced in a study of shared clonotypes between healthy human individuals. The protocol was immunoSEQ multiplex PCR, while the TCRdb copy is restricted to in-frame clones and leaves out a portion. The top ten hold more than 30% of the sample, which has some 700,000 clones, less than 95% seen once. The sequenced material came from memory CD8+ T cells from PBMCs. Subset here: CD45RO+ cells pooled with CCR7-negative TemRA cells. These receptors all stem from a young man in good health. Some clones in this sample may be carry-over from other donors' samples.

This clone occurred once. In nucleotides, the CDR3 is TGTGCCAGCAGCCAAGCAGCGGGGGGCGGACTTGTCACCGGGGAGCTGTTTTTT. Translation gives CASSQAAGGGLVTGELFF. The chain recombines TRBV4-2 with TRBJ2-2, with TRBD2 identical over 9 bases. V lost 1 base and J lost 4; bases outside the gene matches: 10. The germline V gene encodes CDR1 LGHNA and CDR2 YNFKEQ. This CDR3 contains 18 residues.

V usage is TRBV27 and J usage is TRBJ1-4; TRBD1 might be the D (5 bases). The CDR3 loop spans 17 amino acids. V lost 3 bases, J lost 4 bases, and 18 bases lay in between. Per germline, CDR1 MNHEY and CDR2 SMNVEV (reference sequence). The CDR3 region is CASSLHSPGPLNEKLFF. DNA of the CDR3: TGTGCCAGCAGTTTGCACTCGCCGGGACCGCTTAATGAAAAACTGTTTTTT.

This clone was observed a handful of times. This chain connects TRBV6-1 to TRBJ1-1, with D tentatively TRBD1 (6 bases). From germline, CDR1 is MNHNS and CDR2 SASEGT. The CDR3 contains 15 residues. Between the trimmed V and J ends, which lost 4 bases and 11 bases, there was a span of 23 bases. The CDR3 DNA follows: TGTGCCAGCAGTGCCCTACTTATGGACAGCTTTAAGGCTTTCTTT. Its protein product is CASSALLMDSFKAFF.

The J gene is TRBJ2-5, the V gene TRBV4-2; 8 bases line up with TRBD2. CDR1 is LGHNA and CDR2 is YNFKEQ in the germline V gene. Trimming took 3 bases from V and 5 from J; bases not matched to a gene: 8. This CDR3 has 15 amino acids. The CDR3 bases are TGTGCCAGCAGCCACGGCGGGGGGCAGGCGGAGACCCAGTACTTC. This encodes CASSHGGGQAETQYF.

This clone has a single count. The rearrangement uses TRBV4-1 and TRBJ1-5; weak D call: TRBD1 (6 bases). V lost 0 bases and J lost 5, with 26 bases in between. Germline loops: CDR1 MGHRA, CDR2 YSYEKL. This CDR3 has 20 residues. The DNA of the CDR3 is TGCGCCAGCAGCCAAGAGGGGGCTATCCCCCGAGTTGCTGGGTATCAGCCCCAGCATTTT. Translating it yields CASSQEGAIPRVAGYQPQHF.

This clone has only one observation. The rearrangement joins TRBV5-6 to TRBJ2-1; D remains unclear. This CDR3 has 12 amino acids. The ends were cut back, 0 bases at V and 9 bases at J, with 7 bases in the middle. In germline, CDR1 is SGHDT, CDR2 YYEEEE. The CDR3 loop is CASSLGVGEQFF. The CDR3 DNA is TGTGCCAGCAGCTTGGGAGTGGGTGAGCAGTTCTTC.

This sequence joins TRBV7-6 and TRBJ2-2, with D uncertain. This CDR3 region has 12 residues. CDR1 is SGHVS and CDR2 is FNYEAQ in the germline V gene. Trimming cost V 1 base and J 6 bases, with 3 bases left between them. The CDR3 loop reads CASSLGSGELFF. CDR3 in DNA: TGTGCCAGCAGCTTAGGTTCCGGGGAGCTGTTTTTT.

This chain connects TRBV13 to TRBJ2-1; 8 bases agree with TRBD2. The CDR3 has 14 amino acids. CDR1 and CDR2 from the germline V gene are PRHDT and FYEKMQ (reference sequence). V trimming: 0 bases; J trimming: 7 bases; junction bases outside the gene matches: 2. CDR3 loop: CASSLGTSANEQFF. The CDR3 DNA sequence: TGTGCCAGCAGCTTAGGGACTAGCGCGAATGAGCAGTTCTTC.

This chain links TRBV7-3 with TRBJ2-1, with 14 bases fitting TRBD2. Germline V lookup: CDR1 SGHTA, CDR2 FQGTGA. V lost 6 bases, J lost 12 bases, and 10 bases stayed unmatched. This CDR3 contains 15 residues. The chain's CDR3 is CASSSTGTSGRRQFF. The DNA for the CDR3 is TGTGCCAGCAGTTCCACCGGGACTAGCGGGAGAAGGCAGTTCTTC.

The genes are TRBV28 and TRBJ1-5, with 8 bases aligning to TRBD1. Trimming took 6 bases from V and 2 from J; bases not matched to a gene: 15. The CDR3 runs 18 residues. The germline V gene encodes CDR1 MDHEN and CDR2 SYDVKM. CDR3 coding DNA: TGTGCCAGCAGCCTAAAGGACAGGGTCCTGGGGGGCAATCAGCCCCAGCATTTT. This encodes CASSLKDRVLGGNQPQHF.

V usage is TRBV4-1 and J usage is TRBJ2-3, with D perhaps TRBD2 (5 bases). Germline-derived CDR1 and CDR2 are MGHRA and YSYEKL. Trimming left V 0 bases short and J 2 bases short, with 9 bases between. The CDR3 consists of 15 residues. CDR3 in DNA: TGCGCCAGCAGCCAAGAAGGGAGATACACAGATACGCAGTATTTT. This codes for CASSQEGRYTDTQYF.

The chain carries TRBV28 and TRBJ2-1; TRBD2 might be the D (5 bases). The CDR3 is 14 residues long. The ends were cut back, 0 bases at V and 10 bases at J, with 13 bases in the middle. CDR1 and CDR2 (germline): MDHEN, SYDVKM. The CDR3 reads CASSLWEVGREQFF. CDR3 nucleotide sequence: TGTGCCAGCAGTTTATGGGAGGTCGGTCGAGAGCAGTTCTTC.

The CDR3 loop is CASSTQGVYTEAFF. CDR3 bases: TGTGCCAGCAGTACACAGGGGGTCTACACTGAAGCTTTCTTT. V usage is TRBV27 and J usage is TRBJ1-1, with 8 positions matching TRBD1. Germline V gene data show CDR1 as MNHEY and CDR2 as SMNVEV (reference sequence). The CDR3 is 14 residues long. Trimming removed 5 bases from V and 3 bases from J; junction bases left unmatched: 5.

DNA for the CDR3: TGTGCCAGCAGCCCGGGAGGGGCGGGAGGACTTAGCGAGCAGTTCTTC. Translating it yields CASSPGGAGGLSEQFF. This sequence joins TRBV9 and TRBJ2-1; 8 bases fit TRBD2. CDR3 length: 16 amino acids. The V and J ends lost 4 bases and 10 bases, in that order; junction bases with no gene match: 16. Germline CDR1 reads SGDLS; CDR2 reads YYNGEE.

The CDR3 bases are TGTGCCTGGAGTGCCTGGGGGTACGAGCAGTACTTC. Translated, it gives CAWSAWGYEQYF. The chain carries TRBV30 and TRBJ2-7; perhaps D is TRBD1 or TRBD2 (5 bases each). Germline CDR1 reads GTSNPN; CDR2 reads SVGIG (reference sequence). CDR3 length: 12 amino acids. With 1 base removed from V and 4 bases from J, the gap between germline ends came to 8 bases.

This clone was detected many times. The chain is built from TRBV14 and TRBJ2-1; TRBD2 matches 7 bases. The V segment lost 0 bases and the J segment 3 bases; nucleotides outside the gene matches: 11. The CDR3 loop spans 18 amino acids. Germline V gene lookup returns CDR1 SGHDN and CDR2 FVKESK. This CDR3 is CASSQDWGEGFVYNEQFF. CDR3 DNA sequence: TGTGCCAGCAGCCAAGATTGGGGGGAGGGCTTCGTCTACAATGAGCAGTTCTTC.

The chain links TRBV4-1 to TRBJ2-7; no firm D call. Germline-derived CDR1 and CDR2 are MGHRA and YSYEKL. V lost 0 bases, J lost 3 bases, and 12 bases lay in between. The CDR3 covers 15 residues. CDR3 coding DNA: TGCGCCAGCAGCCAAGATAGTAAGGAGAGCTACGAGCAGTACTTC. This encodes CASSQDSKESYEQYF.

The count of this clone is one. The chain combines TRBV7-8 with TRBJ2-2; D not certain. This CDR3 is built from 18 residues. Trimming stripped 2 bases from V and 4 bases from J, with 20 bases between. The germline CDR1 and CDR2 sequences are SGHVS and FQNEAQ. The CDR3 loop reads CASSLSTMWESGTGELFF. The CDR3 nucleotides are TGTGCCAGCAGCTTAAGTACAATGTGGGAATCGGGCACCGGGGAGCTGTTTTTT.

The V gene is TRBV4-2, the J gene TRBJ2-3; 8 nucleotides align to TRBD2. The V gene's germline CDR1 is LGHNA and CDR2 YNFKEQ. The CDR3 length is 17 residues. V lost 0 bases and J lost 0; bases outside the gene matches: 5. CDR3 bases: TGTGCCAGCAGCCAAGATTGGGGACTAGGGAGCACAGATACGCAGTATTTT. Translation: CASSQDWGLGSTDTQYF.

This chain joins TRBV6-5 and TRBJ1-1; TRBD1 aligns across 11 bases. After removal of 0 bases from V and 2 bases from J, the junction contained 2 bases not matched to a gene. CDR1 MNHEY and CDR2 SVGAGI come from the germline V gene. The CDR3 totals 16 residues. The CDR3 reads CASSYSRTGGNTEAFF. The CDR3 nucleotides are TGTGCCAGCAGTTACTCAAGGACAGGGGGCAACACTGAAGCTTTCTTT.

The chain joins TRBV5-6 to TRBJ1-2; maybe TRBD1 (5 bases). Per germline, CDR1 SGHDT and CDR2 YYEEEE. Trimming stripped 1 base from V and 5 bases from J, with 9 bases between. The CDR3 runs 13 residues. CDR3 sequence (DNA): TGTGCCAGCAGCTTGATGGCAGGGTATGGCTACACCTTC. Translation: CASSLMAGYGYTF.